The 18 T cell receptor beta chains in this list originate from one sample, sequenced in a study of regulatory T cells in long-lasting Graves disease. Regarding time point: persistent/refractory GD, antithyroid drugs over 5 years with positive TRAb. From PBMCs, RNA was extracted and then used to make the TCR library. Researchers made TCR beta libraries by using iRepertoire HTBI primers and running Arm-PCR on CDR3 regions. TCRdb used MiXCR to reprocess the multiplex PCR reads, holding one entry per CDR3 protein. The data hold about 290,000 distinct CDR3 sequences, with roughly 21% observed a single time. Sequences were derived from peripheral blood mononuclear cells (PBMCs), sampled when the disease was refractory, from a patient treated with antithyroid drugs. The receptors stem from a female donor with Graves disease.

A few counts support this clonotype. The chain couples TRBV2 to TRBJ1-1; D unresolved. CDR1 and CDR2 (germline): SNHLY, FYNNEI. The V end lost 5 bases, the J end lost 1 base, and 17 bases lay between the germline ends. This CDR3 is built from 16 residues. CDR3 bases: TGTGCCAGCAGTTACTTGACATCTGTGGAGAACACTGAAGCTTTCTTT. Translating it yields CASSYLTSVENTEAFF.

This clonotype occurred a few times. The V gene is TRBV6-1, the J gene TRBJ1-2, with 7 positions matching TRBD1. Per the germline V gene, CDR1 is MNHNS and CDR2 is SASEGT. The J segment lost 2 bases and the V segment lost 6 bases, leaving 3 bases of the junction unmatched. This CDR3 is 13 amino acids long. The CDR3 nucleotides read TGTGCCAGCAGGCCAGGGGGGAACTATGGCTACACCTTC. It is translated as CASRPGGNYGYTF.

This clonotype was recorded many times. The J gene is TRBJ1-5, the V gene TRBV7-2; no reliable D call. This CDR3 spans 15 amino acids. Trimming took 0 bases from V and 0 from J, leaving 6 bases between them. From germline, CDR1 is SGHTA and CDR2 FQGNSA. This CDR3 reads CASSLAGYSNQPQHF. The DNA of the CDR3 is TGTGCCAGCAGCTTAGCGGGGTATAGCAATCAGCCCCAGCATTTT.

This clonotype was detected many times. V and J are TRBV5-6 and TRBJ1-2, with D uncertain. Germline V CDR1 and CDR2: SGHDT, YYEEEE. V lost 2 bases to trimming and J lost 1 base, with 9 bases between them. The CDR3 covers 14 residues. The DNA of the CDR3 is TGTGCCAGCAGCTTTTTGGGAGATAACTATGGCTACACCTTC. Translating it yields CASSFLGDNYGYTF. Full variable domain (remainder filled in from reference TRBV5-6 and TRBJ1-2): DAGVTQSPTHLIKTRGQQVTLRCSPKSGHDTVSWYQQALGQGPQFIFQYYEEEERQRGNFPDRFSGHQFPNYSSELNVNALLLGDSALYLCASSFLGDNYGYTFGSGTRLTVV.

The V and J genes are TRBV20-1 and TRBJ1-6; D not resolved. Germline assignment: CDR1 DFQATT and CDR2 SNEGSKA (reference sequence). The CDR3 covers 13 residues. Deletions cut 5 bases from V and 11 bases from J, with 16 bases between. For the CDR3, the DNA is TGCAGTGCTCCCCAAAAGGGTTGGCCACCCCTCCACTTT. It specifies CSAPQKGWPPLHF.

This clonotype was seen repeatedly, ten times or more. The rearrangement joins TRBV7-8 to TRBJ2-5, with a weak D call TRBD2 (7 bases). The CDR3 totals 16 residues. Trimming shortened V by 10 bases and J by 0 bases, and 21 bases separated the two germline ends. Germline V CDR1 and CDR2: SGHVS, FQNEAQ. The CDR3 DNA is TGTGCCACCACTGGGGGGGGCTCAATCAACCAAGAGACCCAGTACTTC. Translation: CATTGGGSINQETQYF.

This chain joins TRBV12-3 or TRBV12-4 and TRBJ2-7, with D possibly being TRBD2 (7 bases). V shed 5 bases and J shed 3 bases, with 14 bases lying between them. The CDR3 contains 14 residues. In nucleotides, the CDR3 is TGTGCCAGCAGTGGGGGGGGGGCTTACTACGAGCAGTACTTC. This sequence encodes CASSGGGAYYEQYF.

The chain is built from TRBV19 and TRBJ1-4; 7 positions match TRBD1. Germline values: CDR1 LNHDA, CDR2 SQIVND (reference sequence). CDR3 size: 16 residues. V shed 5 bases and J 0 bases; nucleotides not matched to a gene: 6. The CDR3 loop is CASSGDRLTTNEKLFF. The CDR3 coding sequence is TGTGCCAGTAGTGGGGACAGACTCACAACTAATGAAAAACTGTTTTTT.

The chain couples TRBV18 to TRBJ2-4, with unresolved D. V gave up 3 bases and J gave up 0 bases, with 12 bases separating them. From germline, CDR1 is KGHSH and CDR2 LQKENI. The CDR3 is 16 amino acids. The CDR3 protein is CASSPLSEVAKNIQYF. The CDR3 DNA reads as TGTGCCAGCTCACCGTTGTCTGAGGTAGCCAAAAACATTCAGTACTTC.

This clonotype was observed at least ten times. J is TRBJ2-7 and V is TRBV6-1; the D is unclear. Trimming left V 10 bases short and J 1 base short, with 11 bases between. This CDR3 comprises 12 residues. CDR1 and CDR2 from the germline V gene are MNHNS and SASEGT. The CDR3 DNA sequence: TGTGCCACTACGACAACTTCCTACGAGCAGTACTTC. Translation: CATTTTSYEQYF.

The chain has TRBV2 and TRBJ2-1; D is perhaps TRBD1 or TRBD2 (6 bases each). Germline V CDR1 and CDR2: SNHLY, FYNNEI. The CDR3 has 12 residues. Trimming stripped 8 bases from V and 12 bases from J, with 17 bases between. CDR3 sequence (DNA): TGTGCCAGCCTATTACAGGGAGGCGGGCAGTTCTTC. This encodes CASLLQGGGQFF.

This clonotype was observed a few times. The chain links TRBV10-3 to TRBJ2-7; D is possibly TRBD1 (6 bases). The CDR3 length is 14 residues. Germline assignment: CDR1 ENHRY and CDR2 SYGVKD. Trimming took 6 bases from V and 2 from J, leaving 14 bases between them. The CDR3 coding sequence is TGTGCCATCAGGGCGGCAGGGGTTACCTACGAGCAGTACTTC. Amino acid sequence: CAIRAAGVTYEQYF.

This clonotype has more than one count but fewer than ten. The gene calls are TRBV30 and TRBJ2-7; 10 bases line up with TRBD1. Germline CDR1 reads GTSNPN; CDR2 reads SVGIG (reference sequence). J gave up 6 bases and V 1 base, and 3 bases lay outside the gene matches. The CDR3 spans 13 residues. The CDR3 here is CAWSGGTGVEQYF. For the CDR3, the DNA is TGTGCCTGGAGTGGCGGGACAGGGGTCGAGCAGTACTTC.

The chain combines TRBV7-9 with TRBJ1-4, with D uncertain. This CDR3 contains 14 residues. The germline V gene has CDR1 SEHNR and CDR2 FQNEAQ (reference sequence). The ends were cut back, 5 bases at V and 6 bases at J, with 13 bases in the middle. DNA of the CDR3: TGTGCCAGCAGCGCAACCGGGATTGATGAAAAACTGTTTTTT. Its translation: CASSATGIDEKLFF.

This chain links TRBV10-3 with TRBJ2-7; 7 bases are a match to TRBD1. With 3 bases clipped from V and 2 bases from J, the junction kept 4 bases outside the gene matches. The CDR3 contains 14 residues. Germline assignment: CDR1 ENHRY and CDR2 SYGVKD. For the CDR3, the DNA is TGTGCCATCAGTGAACGGACAGGAACCTACGAGCAGTACTTC. Protein: CAISERTGTYEQYF.

The chain has TRBV6-2 or TRBV6-3 and TRBJ1-5; the D is unclear. The germline V gene encodes CDR1 MNHEY and CDR2 SVGEGT. The CDR3 consists of 15 residues. The V gene lost 4 bases and the J gene lost 0 bases, with 10 bases spanning the gap. CDR3 DNA: TGTGCCAGCAGTTTAACAGCGGATAGCAATCAGCCCCAGCATTTT. This sequence encodes CASSLTADSNQPQHF.

The table lists this clonotype with a count of one. The chain links TRBV5-1 to TRBJ2-6; TRBD1 matches 7 bases. Germline assignment: CDR1 SGHRS and CDR2 YFSETQ. CDR3 length equals 18 residues. V lost 2 bases, J lost 0 bases, and 8 bases stayed unmatched. CDR3 sequence reads: CASSLSGTAGSGANVLTF. CDR3 in DNA: TGCGCCAGCAGCTTATCCGGGACAGCCGGCTCTGGGGCCAACGTCCTGACTTTC. The full variable domain, in which reference TRBV5-1 and TRBJ2-6 provide the parts outside the CDR3, is KAGVTQTPRYLIKTRGQQVTLSCSPISGHRSVSWYQQTPGQGLQFLFEYFSETQRNKGNFPGRFSGRQFSNSRSEMNVSTLELGDSALYLCASSLSGTAGSGANVLTFGAGSRLTVL.

In DNA, the CDR3 is TGTGCCATCAGTGAGTCGGGTTTCCGGGCAAAGGGGCCCTACGAGCAGTACTTC. This sequence encodes CAISESGFRAKGPYEQYF. The V gene is TRBV10-3, the J gene TRBJ2-7, with D tentatively TRBD1 (5 bases). The CDR3 length is 18 residues. Germline lookup yields CDR1 ENHRY and CDR2 SYGVKD. V lost 0 bases and J 2 bases, leaving 20 bases between the germline ends.